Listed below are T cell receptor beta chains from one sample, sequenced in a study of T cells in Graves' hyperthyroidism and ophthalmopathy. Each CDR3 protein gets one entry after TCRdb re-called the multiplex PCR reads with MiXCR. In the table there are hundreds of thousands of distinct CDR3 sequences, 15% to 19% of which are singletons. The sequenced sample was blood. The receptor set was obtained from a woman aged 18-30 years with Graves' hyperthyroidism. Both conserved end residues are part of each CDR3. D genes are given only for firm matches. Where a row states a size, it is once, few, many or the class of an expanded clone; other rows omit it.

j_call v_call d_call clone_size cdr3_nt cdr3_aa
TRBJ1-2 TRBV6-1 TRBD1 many TGTGCCAGCAGTGCGAACAGGGGGCGCGGTGGCTACACCTTC CASSANRGRGGYTF
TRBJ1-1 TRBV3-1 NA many TGTGCCAGCAGCCCCTGGGGAGAAGACACTGAAGCTTTCTTT CASSPWGEDTEAFF
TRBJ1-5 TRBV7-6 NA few TGTGCCAGCAGCTTAGGAGGAGGGGTCAAAACTAATCAGCCCCAGCATTTT CASSLGGGVKTNQPQHF
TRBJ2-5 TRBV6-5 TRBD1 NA TGTGCCAGCAGTTACTCAGGGACAGCTAAGTTTAAGACCCAGTACTTC CASSYSGTAKFKTQYF
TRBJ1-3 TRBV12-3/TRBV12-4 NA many TGTGCCAGCAGTCTAGCGATGGCTGGAAGCTCTGGAAACACCATATATTTT CASSLAMAGSSGNTIYF
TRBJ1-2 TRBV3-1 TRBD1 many TGTGCCAGCAGCCAAGATTGGGACAGGGGTTACAACTATGGCTACACCTTC CASSQDWDRGYNYGYTF
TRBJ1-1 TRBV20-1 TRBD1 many TGCAGTGCGAGTGGGACAGTTGAAGCTTTCTTT CSASGTVEAFF
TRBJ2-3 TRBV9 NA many TGTGCCAGCAGCCCCCGGATGGGAAACACAGATACGCAGTATTTT CASSPRMGNTDTQYF
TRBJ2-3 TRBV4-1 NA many TGCGCCAGCAGCCAAGATTTTTTGTTGGCTCGAGGGGATACGCAGTATTTT CASSQDFLLARGDTQYF
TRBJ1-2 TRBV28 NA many TGTGCCAGCAGTCCACCCTATGTACTCTATGGCTACACCTTC CASSPPYVLYGYTF
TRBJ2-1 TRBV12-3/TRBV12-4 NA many TGTGCCAGCAGTCCGATACTGTACAATGAGCAGTTCTTC CASSPILYNEQFF
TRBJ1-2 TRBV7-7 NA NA TGTGCTAGCAGCTTACCAACTCGGGCCTACTACACCTTC CASSLPTRAYYTF
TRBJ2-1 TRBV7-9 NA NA TGTGCCAGCAGCTTAGAGGGCATAAATGAGCAGTTCTTC CASSLEGINEQFF
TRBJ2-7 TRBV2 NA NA TGCGCCAGCAGCCTTCGGGACGACTCCTACGAGCAGTACTTC CASSLRDDSYEQYF
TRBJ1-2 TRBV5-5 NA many TGTGCCAGCATGCTGACCTCAGGGCCATCCTATGGCTACACCTTC CASMLTSGPSYGYTF
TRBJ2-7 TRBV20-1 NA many TGCAGTGCTAGTAAGGGTGCGCAAGGGTCCTACGAGCAGTACTTC CSASKGAQGSYEQYF
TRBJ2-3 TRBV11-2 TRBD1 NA TGTGCCAGCAGCCGACTCCGGGGCAGGGGGAGCACAGATACGCAGTATTTT CASSRLRGRGSTDTQYF
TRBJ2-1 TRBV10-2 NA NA TGCGCCAGCGTCGGTATAGCGGATAACGAGCAGTTCTTC CASVGIADNEQFF
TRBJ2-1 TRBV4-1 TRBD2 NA TGCGCCAGCAGCCGCCTCACTAGCGGGAGTTCCCACAATGAGCAGTTCTTC CASSRLTSGSSHNEQFF
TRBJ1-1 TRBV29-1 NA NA TGCAGCGTTGAATCCCCGTTGGAAGCTTTCTTT CSVESPLEAFF
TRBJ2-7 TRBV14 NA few TGTGCCAGCAGCCAATTGGCGGGCGTCTACGAGCAGTACTTC CASSQLAGVYEQYF
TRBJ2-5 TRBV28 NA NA TGTGCCAGCAGACTCTATATGGGGACCCAGTACTTC CASRLYMGTQYF
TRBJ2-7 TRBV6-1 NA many TGTGCCAGCAGTGAATGGAACACTGTCTACTACGAGCAGTACTTC CASSEWNTVYYEQYF
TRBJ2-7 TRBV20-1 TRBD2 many TGCAGTGCTAGAGGGCTAGCGGGAGATTCCTACGAGCAGTACTTC CSARGLAGDSYEQYF
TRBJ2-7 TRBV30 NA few TGTGCCTGGAGTTCTGACTACGAGCAGTACTTC CAWSSDYEQYF
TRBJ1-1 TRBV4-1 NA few TGCGCCAGCAGCACCCGGGGGTCAACAGGGAACACTGAAGCTTTCTTT CASSTRGSTGNTEAFF
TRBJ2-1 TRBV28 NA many TGTGCCAGCAGCCCCTCAGCGGGTGATGAGCAGTTCTTC CASSPSAGDEQFF
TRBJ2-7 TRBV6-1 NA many TGTGCCAGCAGTGAATATTGGGACCGCAGCTCCTACGAGCAGTACTTC CASSEYWDRSSYEQYF
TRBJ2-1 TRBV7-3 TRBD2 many TGTGCCAGCAGCTTAGACGGGACTAGCGGGAGCTATGAGCAGTTCTTC CASSLDGTSGSYEQFF
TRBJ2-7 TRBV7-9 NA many TGTGCCAGCAGCTTAGCAGGGACCCTACGAGAGCAGTACTTC CASSLAGTLREQYF
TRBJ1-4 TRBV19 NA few TGTGCCAGTTCTGAGGACATAGCCGAAACCAATGAAAAACTGTTTTTT CASSEDIAETNEKLFF
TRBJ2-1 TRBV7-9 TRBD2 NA TGTGCCAGCAGCCCGAGCGGGGGGGGTGAGCAGTTCTTC CASSPSGGGEQFF
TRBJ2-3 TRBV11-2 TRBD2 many TGTGCCAGCAGCTTAGATGCTAGCGGGAGTCGGACGCAGTATTTT CASSLDASGSRTQYF
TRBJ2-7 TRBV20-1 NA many TGCAGTGCTATAAGCAAGGATCTCTCCTACGAGCAGTACTTC CSAISKDLSYEQYF
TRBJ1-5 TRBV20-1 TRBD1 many TGCAGTGCTAGAGAAACCCGCGCCCGACAGGGGGTGCATTTT CSARETRARQGVHF
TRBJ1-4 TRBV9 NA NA TGTGCCAGCAGCGCTGGACAAAAACCAGGAGAAAAACTGTTTTTT CASSAGQKPGEKLFF
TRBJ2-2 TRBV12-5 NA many TGTGCTAGTGGTTTCGGGACAACATCCGGGGAGCTGTTTTTT CASGFGTTSGELFF
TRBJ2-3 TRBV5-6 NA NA TGTGCCAGCAGCTGGGCGGTAGATACGCAGTATTTT CASSWAVDTQYF
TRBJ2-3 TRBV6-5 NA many TGTGCCAGCAGTTACTCCTCGGGTGATACGCAGTATTTT CASSYSSGDTQYF
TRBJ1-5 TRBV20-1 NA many TGCAGTGCTAATGGGCAAAGCAATCAGCCCCAGCATTTT CSANGQSNQPQHF
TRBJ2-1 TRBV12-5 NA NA TGTGCTAGTGGTTCCCCCCGACTTACTAACAATGAGCAGTTCTTC CASGSPRLTNNEQFF
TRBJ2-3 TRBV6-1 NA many TGTGCCAGCAGTCCCGGGCAGGGGCGGGCCGGCACAGATACGCAGTATTTT CASSPGQGRAGTDTQYF
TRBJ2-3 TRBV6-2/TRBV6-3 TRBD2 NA TGTGCCAGCAGTTACGGGGGGGGGGAAACCCTAAGAACAGATACGCAGTATTTT CASSYGGGETLRTDTQYF
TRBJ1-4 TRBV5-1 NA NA TGCGCCAGCAGCTCGACACCGGACACCCCAACTAATGAAAAACTGTTTTTT CASSSTPDTPTNEKLFF
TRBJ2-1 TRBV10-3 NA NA TGTGCCATCAGTGAGTCCTGGGGGGCGGTCAATGAGCAGTTCTTC CAISESWGAVNEQFF
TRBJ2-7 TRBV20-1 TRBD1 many TGCAGTGCTAGTTTGACAGGGGCGATGACCTACGAGCAGTACTTC CSASLTGAMTYEQYF
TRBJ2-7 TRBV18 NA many TGTGCCAGCTCCCCGGGACCGCGCTACGAGCAGTACTTC CASSPGPRYEQYF
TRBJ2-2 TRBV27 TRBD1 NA TGTGCCAGCAGTTCACAGGGACAGGGATCAGGGGAGCTGTTTTTT CASSSQGQGSGELFF
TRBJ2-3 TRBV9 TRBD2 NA TGTGCCAGCAGCCAAGGGGGACTAGCGGGAGTTAAAGATACGCAGTATTTT CASSQGGLAGVKDTQYF